This T cell receptor (beta chain) was identified during a study of blood T cell repertoires in COVID-19. In the study overall: Material from acute and convalescent COVID-19 was sourced from the United States, Italy and Spain.

This clone was counted a single time. Germline CDR1 reads SQVTM; CDR2 reads ANQGSEA. The trim removed 7 bases at V and 1 base at J, leaving 9 bases unmatched. The CDR3 is 14 residues long. Those enrolled in Seattle joined during active infection and were followed longitudinally afterward. Assay: immunoSEQ multiplex PCR; the TCRdb copy retains only in-frame clones and omits some. This sample has approximately 150,000 clones, with more than 80% found just once. Sequencing input: peripheral blood. The clonotype originates from a man between 18 and 29 years old with COVID-19, enrolled during active disease. The chain combines TRBV29-1 with TRBJ1-1, with 7 bases that match TRBD1. This chain's CDR3 is CSARDRSSNTEAFF. The CDR3 DNA follows: TGCAGCGCCCGGGACAGATCCTCGAACACTGAAGCTTTCTTT.